This T cell receptor beta chain is from a study of OX40 agonist ivuxolimab in advanced cancers. Study summary: A mean age of around 63 years, range about 20 to 79, was recorded, and over 65% were male.

Baseline, cycle 4 day 1, and cycle 7 day 1 were the blood sampling points. Study-wide results and caveats: The study found that CD8+ T cells averaged more expanded clones than CD4+. Normalized expansion of T-cell clones was also low for some nonresponders.

This clone appeared a single time. The antigen is undetermined. Clones were read by immunoSEQ multiplex PCR, and TCRdb kept only the in-frame ones, dropping some. The sample lists 80,000 or so clones; 90% were seen once. V lost 6 bases to trimming and J lost 5 bases, with 13 bases between them. In germline, CDR1 is SNHLY, CDR2 FYNNEI. The CDR3 is made up of 13 amino acids. The V and J genes are TRBV2 and TRBJ1-1, with D unresolved. This receptor was identified in an adult with an advanced solid tumor such as melanoma, head and neck, liver or kidney cancer. This material consisted of CD4+ or CD8+ T cells sorted from blood, taken in a trial of the OX40 agonist ivuxolimab. In DNA form, the CDR3 reads TGTGCCAGCAGCGAGGAGGCAAGGACTGAAGCTTTCTTT. This sequence encodes CASSEEARTEAFF.